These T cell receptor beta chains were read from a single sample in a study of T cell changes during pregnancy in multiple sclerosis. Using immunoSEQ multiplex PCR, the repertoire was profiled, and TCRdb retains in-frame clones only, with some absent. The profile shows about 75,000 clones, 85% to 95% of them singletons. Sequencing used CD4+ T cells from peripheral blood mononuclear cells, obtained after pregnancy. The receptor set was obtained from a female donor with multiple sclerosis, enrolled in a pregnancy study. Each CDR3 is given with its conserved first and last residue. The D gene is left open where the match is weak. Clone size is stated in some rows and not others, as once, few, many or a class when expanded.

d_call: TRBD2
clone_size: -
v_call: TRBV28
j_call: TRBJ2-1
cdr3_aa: CASRGSGDNEQFF
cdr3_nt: TGTGCCAGCAGGGGAAGCGGGGACAATGAGCAGTTCTTC

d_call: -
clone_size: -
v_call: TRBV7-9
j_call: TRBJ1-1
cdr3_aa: CASSLKPPLPGVDTEAFF
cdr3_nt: TGTGCCAGCAGCCTGAAACCTCCACTCCCCGGGGTGGACACTGAAGCTTTCTTT

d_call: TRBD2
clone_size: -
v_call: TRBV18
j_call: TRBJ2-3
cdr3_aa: CASSPGLAGADTQYF
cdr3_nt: TGTGCCAGCTCACCCGGACTAGCGGGCGCAGATACGCAGTATTTT

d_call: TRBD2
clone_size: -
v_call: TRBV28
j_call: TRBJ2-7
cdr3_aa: CASSTSGLAGADEQYF
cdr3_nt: TGTGCCAGCAGTACCTCGGGACTAGCGGGAGCGGACGAGCAGTACTTC

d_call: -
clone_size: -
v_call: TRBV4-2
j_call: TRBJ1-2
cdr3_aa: CASSQERSDFYGYTF
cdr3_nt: TGTGCCAGCAGCCAAGAAAGGTCAGACTTCTATGGCTACACCTTC

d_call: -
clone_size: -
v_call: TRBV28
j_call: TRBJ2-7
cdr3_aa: CASSTPDRTFYEQYF
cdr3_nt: TGTGCCAGCAGCACCCCAGACAGGACCTTTTACGAGCAGTACTTC

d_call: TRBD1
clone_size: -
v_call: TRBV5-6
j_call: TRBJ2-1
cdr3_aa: CASSLPQGIGYNEQFF
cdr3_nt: TGTGCCAGCAGCTTACCACAGGGGATTGGTTACAATGAGCAGTTCTTC

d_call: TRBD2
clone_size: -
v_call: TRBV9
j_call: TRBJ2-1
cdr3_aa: CASSKRLAGSYNEQFF
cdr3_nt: TGTGCCAGCAGTAAACGACTAGCGGGATCCTACAATGAGCAGTTCTTC

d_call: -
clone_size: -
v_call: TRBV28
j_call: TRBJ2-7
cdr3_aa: CASSLGGDIVYEQYF
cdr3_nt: TGTGCCAGCAGCCTAGGGGGGGATATTGTCTACGAGCAGTACTTC

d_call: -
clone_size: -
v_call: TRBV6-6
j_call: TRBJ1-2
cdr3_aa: CASTSGLPLGYTF
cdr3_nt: TGTGCCAGCACCTCAGGGTTGCCTCTTGGCTACACCTTC

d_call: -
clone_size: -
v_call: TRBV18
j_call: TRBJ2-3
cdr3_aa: CASSPRQNTDTQYF
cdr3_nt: TGTGCCAGCTCACCACGGCAGAACACAGATACGCAGTATTTT

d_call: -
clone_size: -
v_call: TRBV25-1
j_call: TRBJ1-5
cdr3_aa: CASSLMMSNQPQHF
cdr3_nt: TGTGCCAGCAGTCTAATGATGAGCAATCAGCCCCAGCATTTT

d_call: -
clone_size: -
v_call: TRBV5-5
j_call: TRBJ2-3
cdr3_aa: CASSADDWRAGDTQYF
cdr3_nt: TGTGCCAGCAGCGCCGATGACTGGCGGGCCGGAGATACGCAGTATTTT

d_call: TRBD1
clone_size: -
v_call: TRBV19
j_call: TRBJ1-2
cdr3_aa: CASNQQTGGDGYTF
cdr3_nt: TGTGCCAGTAACCAACAGACAGGGGGCGATGGCTACACCTTC

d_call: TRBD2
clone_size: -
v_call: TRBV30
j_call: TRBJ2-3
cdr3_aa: CAWSRRLAGGTDTQYF
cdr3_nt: TGTGCCTGGAGTCGCCGACTAGCGGGAGGGACAGATACGCAGTATTTT

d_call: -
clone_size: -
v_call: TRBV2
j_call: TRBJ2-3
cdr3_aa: CASSGGTYTDTQYF
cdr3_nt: TGTGCCAGCAGTGGGGGGACATATACAGATACGCAGTATTTT

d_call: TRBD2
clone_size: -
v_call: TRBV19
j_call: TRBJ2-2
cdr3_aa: CASSVLAGGPGELFF
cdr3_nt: TGTGCCAGTAGTGTCCTAGCGGGAGGGCCCGGGGAGCTGTTTTTT

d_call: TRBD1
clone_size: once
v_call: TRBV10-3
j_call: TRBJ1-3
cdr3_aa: CAITGGVGNTIYF
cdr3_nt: TGTGCCATAACAGGGGGCGTCGGAAACACCATATATTTT

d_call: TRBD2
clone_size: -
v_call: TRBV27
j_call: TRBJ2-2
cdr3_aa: CASSFGAGGGFTGELFF
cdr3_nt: TGTGCCAGCAGTTTCGGAGCGGGGGGGGGATTTACCGGGGAGCTGTTTTTT

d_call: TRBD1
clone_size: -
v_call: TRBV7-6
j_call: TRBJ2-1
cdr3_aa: CASSLTTGGKSREQFF
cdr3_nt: TGTGCCAGCAGCTTAACGACAGGGGGAAAGTCCCGTGAGCAGTTCTTC